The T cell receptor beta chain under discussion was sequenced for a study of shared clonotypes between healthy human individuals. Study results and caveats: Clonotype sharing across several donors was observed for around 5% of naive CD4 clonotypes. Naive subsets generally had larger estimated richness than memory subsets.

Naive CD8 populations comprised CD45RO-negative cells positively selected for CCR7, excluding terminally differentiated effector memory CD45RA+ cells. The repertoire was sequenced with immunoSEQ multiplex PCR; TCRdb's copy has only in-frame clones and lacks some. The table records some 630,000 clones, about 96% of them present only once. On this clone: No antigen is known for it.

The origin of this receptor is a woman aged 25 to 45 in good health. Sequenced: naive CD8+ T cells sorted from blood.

The CDR3 protein is CASSIETGSSYEQYF. CDR3 DNA: TGTGCCAGTAGTATAGAAACAGGGAGCTCCTACGAGCAGTACTTC. V gene TRBV19 combines with J gene TRBJ2-7, with a possible D match to TRBD1 (6 bases). Germline-derived CDR1 and CDR2 are LNHDA and SQIVND (reference sequence). Trimming removed 0 bases at V and 0 bases at J, with 9 bases between. This CDR3 region has 15 residues.